Listed below are T cell receptor beta chains from one sample, sequenced in a study of long-term antiretroviral therapy in people with HIV. The data were produced by immunoSEQ multiplex PCR, yet TCRdb's version contains in-frame clones alone and is incomplete. Here the sample spans 15,000 to 20,000 clones, 76% being singletons. This sample comprised unsorted PBMCs, obtained 2.5 years before starting antiretroviral therapy. The receptors stem from a woman in her fifties or sixties with HIV. Each CDR3 is given with its conserved first and last residue. D genes are given only for firm matches. Size tells how often a clone was seen (once, few, many) or the class of an expanded clone, and some rows leave it out.

TRBV6-5	NA	NA	TRBJ1-4	CASSFLGSSEKLFF	TGTGCCAGCAGTTTCCTGGGTTCGAGTGAAAAACTGTTTTTT
TRBV29-1	few	NA	TRBJ2-7	CSVGQGGVEQYF	TGCAGCGTTGGGCAGGGGGGGGTCGAGCAGTACTTC
TRBV15	NA	TRBD1	TRBJ2-7	CATQGDSYEQYF	TGTGCCACTCAGGGGGACTCCTACGAGCAGTACTTC
TRBV6-5	NA	NA	TRBJ2-6	CASSRSDPGANVLTF	TGTGCCAGCAGTCGATCAGACCCCGGGGCCAACGTCCTGACTTTC
TRBV28	NA	NA	TRBJ1-4	CASRTRGNEKLFF	TGTGCCAGCAGAACCCGGGGGAATGAAAAACTGTTTTTT
TRBV19	NA	NA	TRBJ1-4	CASSRTATNEKLFF	TGTGCCAGTAGTAGGACAGCAACTAATGAAAAACTGTTTTTT
TRBV11-2	few	TRBD1	TRBJ1-2	CASSGQGWEYGYTF	TGTGCCAGCAGCGGACAGGGATGGGAGTATGGCTACACCTTC
TRBV7-9	NA	NA	TRBJ1-6	CASSLFGSPLHF	TGTGCCAGCAGCTTATTTGGGTCACCCCTCCACTTT
TRBV11-3	NA	TRBD1	TRBJ2-1	CASSQGQGENEQFF	TGTGCCAGCAGCCAGGGACAGGGGGAGAATGAGCAGTTCTTC
TRBV5-6	NA	NA	TRBJ1-5	CASSLELNQPQHF	TGTGCCAGCAGCTTGGAGCTGAATCAGCCCCAGCATTTT
TRBV6-5	NA	NA	TRBJ2-5	CASRLRGETQYF	TGTGCCAGCAGGCTAAGGGGAGAGACCCAGTACTTC
TRBV7-9	once	TRBD1	TRBJ1-2	CASSLTTGGGGYTF	TGTGCCAGCAGCTTAACCACAGGGGGCGGTGGCTACACCTTC
TRBV5-4	NA	NA	TRBJ1-4	CASSKTGADNEKLFF	TGTGCCAGCAGCAAGACGGGGGCTGATAATGAAAAACTGTTTTTT
TRBV19	few	TRBD1	TRBJ1-2	CASSTRQGDGYTF	TGTGCCAGTAGTACCCGACAGGGGGATGGCTACACCTTC
TRBV7-9	NA	NA	TRBJ2-2	CASSQTQAGTGELFF	TGTGCCAGCAGCCAAACCCAGGCAGGCACCGGGGAGCTGTTTTTT
TRBV7-8	NA	TRBD2	TRBJ2-1	CASSLVAARGVNEQFF	TGTGCCAGCAGCTTAGTCGCCGCGCGGGGGGTCAATGAGCAGTTCTTC
TRBV19	NA	NA	TRBJ1-5	CASSMGSEGRAYNQPQHF	TGTGCCAGTAGTATGGGCTCAGAAGGGAGGGCTTACAATCAGCCCCAGCATTTT
TRBV7-8	NA	NA	TRBJ2-5	CASSRTGGSPLETQYF	TGTGCCAGCAGCCGAACCGGGGGTTCCCCTCTAGAGACCCAGTACTTC
TRBV2	NA	TRBD2	TRBJ2-1	CASSEALLAGGGIANEQFF	TGTGCCAGCAGTGAAGCTCTGCTAGCGGGGGGGGGTATTGCCAATGAGCAGTTCTTC
TRBV6-1	few	NA	TRBJ1-6	CASSRKPQEASPLHF	TGTGCCAGCAGTCGCAAACCCCAGGAGGCTTCACCCCTCCACTTT
TRBV5-1	NA	NA	TRBJ2-5	CASSAGSGLQETQYF	TGCGCCAGCAGCGCGGGCTCAGGCCTCCAAGAGACCCAGTACTTC
TRBV29-1	NA	NA	TRBJ2-3	CSVTGGSDTQYF	TGCAGCGTGACAGGTGGGTCAGATACGCAGTATTTT
TRBV5-4	NA	TRBD1	TRBJ1-2	CASSLGQGYSGYTF	TGTGCCAGCAGCCTGGGACAGGGATACTCTGGCTACACCTTC
TRBV27	NA	NA	TRBJ2-5	CASSLSGNQETQYF	TGTGCCAGCAGTCTTAGCGGAAACCAAGAGACCCAGTACTTC
TRBV7-2	NA	NA	TRBJ2-3	CASSSGLYTDTQYF	TGTGCCAGCAGCTCCGGACTCTATACAGATACGCAGTATTTT
TRBV7-8	NA	NA	TRBJ1-4	CASSSLRGALGEKLFF	TGTGCCAGCAGCTCCCTAAGGGGGGCGTTGGGTGAAAAACTGTTTTTT
TRBV4-2	few	TRBD1	TRBJ1-2	CASSPGQGAIVGYTF	TGTGCCAGCAGCCCCGGGCAGGGGGCAATAGTTGGCTACACCTTC
TRBV10-3	NA	NA	TRBJ1-1	CAISESGGGTEAFF	TGTGCCATCAGTGAGTCGGGGGGCGGCACTGAAGCTTTCTTT
TRBV5-1	NA	NA	TRBJ1-1	CASSLERTAKEAFF	TGCGCCAGCAGCTTGGAGAGGACAGCAAAAGAAGCTTTCTTT
TRBV18	NA	NA	TRBJ1-1	CASSPPQGSYTEAFF	TGTGCCAGCTCACCACCGCAGGGAAGCTACACTGAAGCTTTCTTT
TRBV18	NA	NA	TRBJ1-5	CASSPDRNQPQHF	TGTGCCAGCTCTCCAGACAGAAATCAGCCCCAGCATTTT
TRBV9	NA	TRBD1	TRBJ1-3	CASSVLGTGAGNTIYF	TGTGCCAGCAGCGTCCTTGGGACAGGGGCTGGAAACACCATATATTTT
TRBV2	NA	NA	TRBJ1-1	CASSLLIRAEAFF	TGTGCCAGCAGTCTACTAATCCGGGCTGAAGCTTTCTTT
TRBV4-1	NA	NA	TRBJ1-5	CASSQDPGNSNQPQHF	TGCGCCAGCAGCCAAGACCCCGGGAACAGCAATCAGCCCCAGCATTTT
TRBV2	NA	NA	TRBJ1-1	CASVGRGGATEAFF	TGTGCCAGCGTGGGTAGGGGAGGGGCCACTGAAGCTTTCTTT
TRBV10-3	NA	TRBD1	TRBJ1-1	CAISEGQGASTEAFF	TGTGCCATCAGCGAGGGACAGGGGGCGTCCACTGAAGCTTTCTTT
TRBV11-2	NA	NA	TRBJ2-3	CASSLSGLGTQYF	TGTGCCAGCAGCTTATCGGGATTGGGTACGCAGTATTTT
TRBV30	NA	TRBD2	TRBJ2-5	CAWSTVAGAQETQYF	TGTGCCTGGAGTACGGTAGCGGGGGCCCAAGAGACCCAGTACTTC
TRBV7-9	NA	NA	TRBJ1-5	CASSQDGNQPQHF	TGTGCCAGCAGCCAGGACGGCAATCAGCCCCAGCATTTT
TRBV30	NA	TRBD1	TRBJ2-3	CAWSRGQGGTDTQYF	TGTGCCTGGTCCCGCGGACAGGGAGGTACAGATACGCAGTATTTT
TRBV7-9	NA	NA	TRBJ1-2	CASSHAGGPANYGYTF	TGTGCCAGCAGCCACGCCGGGGGCCCAGCTAACTATGGCTACACCTTC
TRBV7-2	NA	NA	TRBJ1-3	CASSYSGNTIYF	TGTGCCAGCAGCTACTCTGGAAACACCATATATTTT
TRBV6-5	few	NA	TRBJ1-2	CASSYMGGYTF	TGTGCCAGCAGTTACATGGGTGGCTACACCTTC
TRBV5-1	NA	TRBD1	TRBJ1-1	CASSFTGVLNTEAFF	TGCGCCAGCAGCTTCACAGGGGTCCTGAACACTGAAGCTTTCTTT
TRBV7-2	NA	NA	TRBJ1-5	CASSLTGSNQPQHF	TGTGCCAGCAGCCTAACAGGAAGCAATCAGCCCCAGCATTTT
TRBV5-1	NA	NA	TRBJ2-2	CASSLTIRTGELFF	TGCGCCAGCAGCTTGACCATTCGCACCGGGGAGCTGTTTTTT
TRBV5-1	NA	NA	TRBJ2-5	CASSLARGIEETQYF	TGCGCCAGCAGCTTGGCTCGGGGTATAGAAGAGACCCAGTACTTC
TRBV5-6	NA	NA	TRBJ1-5	CASSLTGNQPQHF	TGTGCCAGCAGCTTGACGGGCAATCAGCCCCAGCATTTT
TRBV19	NA	NA	TRBJ1-1	CASSPPKNTEAFF	TGTGCCAGTAGTCCTCCCAAAAACACTGAAGCTTTCTTT
TRBV5-1	NA	NA	TRBJ1-2	CASSFAPRGGNYGYTF	TGCGCCAGCAGCTTTGCTCCCAGAGGGGGGAACTATGGCTACACCTTC
TRBV4-1	NA	NA	TRBJ1-3	CASSQEGVVMVGGNTIYF	TGCGCCAGCAGCCAAGAGGGGGTTGTGATGGTGGGTGGAAACACCATATATTTT
TRBV29-1	NA	NA	TRBJ2-1	CSYRTVSNEQFF	TGCAGCTACCGGACGGTCTCCAATGAGCAGTTCTTC
TRBV25-1	NA	NA	TRBJ1-4	CASTRAATNEKLFF	TGTGCCAGCACCAGAGCGGCAACTAATGAAAAACTGTTTTTT
TRBV2	NA	NA	TRBJ2-2	CASSELGGPGTGELFF	TGTGCCAGCAGTGAGCTCGGGGGGCCGGGCACCGGGGAGCTGTTTTTT
TRBV15	NA	TRBD1	TRBJ1-5	CATSRDRQGEQPQHF	TGTGCCACCAGCAGAGATCGACAGGGGGAACAGCCCCAGCATTTT
TRBV19	NA	TRBD2	TRBJ2-1	CASSALSGGQDEQFF	TGTGCCAGTAGTGCCCTTTCGGGGGGGCAGGATGAGCAGTTCTTC
TRBV5-1	NA	NA	TRBJ1-4	CASSFKGDEKLFF	TGCGCCAGCAGCTTCAAGGGGGATGAAAAACTGTTTTTT
TRBV11-2	NA	NA	TRBJ2-5	CASSRNQAGDAETQYF	TGTGCCAGCAGTCGTAACCAGGCAGGGGATGCCGAGACCCAGTACTTC
TRBV6-5	NA	NA	TRBJ1-5	CASRLDERGDQHF	TGTGCCAGCAGACTAGATGAGCGTGGGGACCAGCATTTT
TRBV5-1	NA	NA	TRBJ2-5	CASSLRAPGAGETQYF	TGCGCCAGCAGCTTGAGAGCCCCGGGGGCCGGGGAGACCCAGTACTTC